These 17 T cell receptor beta chains were sequenced from one sample in a study of shared clonotypes between healthy human individuals. Naive CD8 cells lacked CD45RO, underwent positive selection for CCR7 and left out terminally differentiated effector memory CD45RA+ cells. TCRdb's copy holds only in-frame clones and misses some; the assay was immunoSEQ multiplex PCR. Among 2 million or so clones listed, approximately 95% were seen once. Sample: naive CD8+ T cells sorted from blood. These TCRs come from a man aged 18 to 30 in good health.

The chain is built from TRBV28 and TRBJ2-1; D is perhaps TRBD2 (5 bases). The germline V gene has CDR1 MDHEN and CDR2 SYDVKM. This CDR3 is 16 amino acids long. V lost 3 bases, J lost 2 bases, and 14 bases lay in between. CDR3 region: CASSLSWEWAYNEQFF. The CDR3 nucleotides read TGTGCCAGCAGTTTGTCGTGGGAGTGGGCCTACAATGAGCAGTTCTTC.

The chain employs TRBV6-6 and TRBJ2-1, with a tentative D call TRBD1 (6 bases). CDR1 is MNHNY, CDR2 SVGAGI, per germline (reference sequence). This CDR3 has 13 amino acids. V gave up 2 bases and J gave up 6 bases, with 8 bases separating them. The CDR3 loop reads CASSYGGSNEQFF. The CDR3 bases are TGTGCCAGCAGTTACGGGGGCTCCAATGAGCAGTTCTTC.

The chain combines TRBV14 with TRBJ2-5, with D perhaps matching TRBD1 or TRBD2 (5 bases each). The CDR3 contains 13 residues. V gave up 4 bases and J gave up 3 bases, with 9 bases separating them. CDR1 and CDR2 (germline): SGHDN, FVKESK. Written as DNA, the CDR3 is TGTGCCAGCAGCCCCTGGGGGAAAGAGACCCAGTACTTC. Translation: CASSPWGKETQYF.

The chain is built from TRBV7-6 and TRBJ2-3, with TRBD2 identical over 7 bases. In germline, CDR1 is SGHVS, CDR2 FNYEAQ. There are 19 residues in the CDR3. V lost 5 bases, J lost 3 bases, and 20 bases stayed unmatched. The CDR3 spells CASSPTDGGGVLGTDTQYF. The DNA of the CDR3 is TGTGCCAGCAGCCCTACGGATGGGGGAGGGGTCCTGGGGACAGATACGCAGTATTTT.

The chain is built from TRBV23-1 and TRBJ2-1; 7 bases are a match to TRBD1. TRBV23-1 is sorted into the ORF group, with uncertain function. This CDR3 comprises 12 residues. Germline trimming cut 8 bases from V and 8 bases from J; bases unmatched to any gene: 6. For the CDR3, the DNA is TGCGCCAGCGGTCTAGGGGGCCATGAGCAGTTCTTC. Protein product: CASGLGGHEQFF.

The rearrangement links TRBV10-2 to TRBJ2-2; D remains unclear. The CDR3 runs to 13 residues. The V gene's germline CDR1 is WSHSY and CDR2 SAAADI. Trimming removed 5 bases at V and 1 base at J, with 5 bases between. This chain's CDR3 is CASSPLNTGELFF. The CDR3 region has the DNA TGCGCCAGCAGTCCGTTGAACACCGGGGAGCTGTTTTTT.

The rearrangement links TRBV2 to TRBJ2-5; the match to TRBD2 covers 10 bases. V gave up 10 bases and J gave up 2 bases; unmatched junction bases: 19. Germline V gene lookup returns CDR1 SNHLY and CDR2 FYNNEI. The CDR3 loop spans 18 amino acids. Here the CDR3 DNA reads TGTGCCACACAAAAGCGGACTAGCGGAGAGGGTTCTCAAGAGACCCAGTACTTC. Protein sequence: CATQKRTSGEGSQETQYF.

CDR3 region: CASSPGQLSTYEQYF. In nucleotides, the CDR3 is TGTGCCAGCAGTCCGGGACAGCTCTCTACCTACGAGCAGTACTTC. This chain uses TRBV2 with TRBJ2-7, with 7 bases lining up with TRBD1. The CDR3 length is 15 residues. Germline CDR1 and CDR2: SNHLY and FYNNEI. V trimming: 5 bases; J trimming: 2 bases; junction bases outside the gene matches: 9.

This clone was recorded only once. The rearrangement joins TRBV7-2 to TRBJ2-3, with D perhaps TRBD1 (6 bases). V was cut by 5 bases and J by 0 bases, with 15 bases left in between. The CDR3 contains 16 residues. The germline V gene has CDR1 SGHTA and CDR2 FQGNSA. CDR3 DNA sequence: TGTGCCAGCAGCGACCACAGGGTCCTTAGCACAGATACGCAGTATTTT. This encodes CASSDHRVLSTDTQYF.

The chain carries TRBV7-9 and TRBJ2-5; 7 bases align to TRBD2. The germline CDR1 and CDR2 sequences are SEHNR and FQNEAQ (reference sequence). The trim removed 2 bases at V and 1 base at J, leaving 7 bases unmatched. The CDR3 is 16 residues long. The CDR3 sequence is CASSLFVGGIQETQYF. The CDR3 coding sequence is TGTGCCAGCAGCTTATTTGTGGGAGGGATCCAAGAGACCCAGTACTTC. Full variable domain (remainder filled in from reference TRBV7-9 and TRBJ2-5): DTGVSQNPRHKITKRGQNVTFRCDPISEHNRLYWYRQTLGQGPEFLTYFQNEAQLEKSRLLSDRFSAERPKGSFSTLEIQRTEQGDSAMYLCASSLFVGGIQETQYFGPGTRLLVL.

The chain joins TRBV2 to TRBJ2-2, with no clear D. Trimming cost V 8 bases and J 3 bases, with 7 bases left between them. Looked up from germline, CDR1 is SNHLY and CDR2 is FYNNEI. This CDR3 comprises 12 residues. CDR3 DNA: TGTGCCAGCGGGCCGGACACCGGGGAGCTGTTTTTT. It encodes CASGPDTGELFF.

V and J are TRBV28 and TRBJ2-7, with D possibly being TRBD2 (6 bases). Trimming removed 4 bases from V and 3 bases from J, with 16 bases in between. CDR1 MDHEN and CDR2 SYDVKM come from the germline V gene. This CDR3 spans 15 amino acids. CDR3 in DNA: TGTGCCAGCAGTTCTCCTTTTCGGGACTTCTACGAGCAGTACTTC. Translation gives CASSSPFRDFYEQYF. The whole variable domain, remainder taken from reference TRBV28 and TRBJ2-7, is DVKVTQSSRYLVKRTGEKVFLECVQDMDHENMFWYRQDPGLGLRLIYFSYDVKMKEKGDIPEGYSVSREKKERFSLILESASTNQTSMYLCASSSPFRDFYEQYFGPGTRLTVT.

This chain joins TRBV29-1 and TRBJ2-7; no reliable D call. This CDR3 contains 13 residues. Between the trimmed V and J ends, which lost 4 bases and 0 bases, there was a span of 10 bases. Germline V gene data show CDR1 as SQVTM and CDR2 as ANQGSEA. Written as DNA, the CDR3 is TGCAGCGTTGTTCTGCGGCGCTCCTACGAGCAGTACTTC. This sequence encodes CSVVLRRSYEQYF.

This clone was seen a few times. Other DNA sequences in the sample encode the same CDR3. V usage is TRBV6-5 and J usage is TRBJ1-1; D is possibly TRBD1 (5 bases). This CDR3 has 14 amino acids. Trimming took off 0 bases at V and 1 base at J, with 6 bases between the two ends. Germline values: CDR1 MNHEY, CDR2 SVGAGI. CDR3 DNA: TGTGCCAGCAGTTACTCCACAGGGAACACTGAAGCTTTCTTT. It translates to CASSYSTGNTEAFF.

This chain joins TRBV5-4 and TRBJ1-2, with D maybe TRBD1 (6 bases). V was trimmed by 3 bases and J by 7 bases, leaving 19 bases between them. The CDR3 has 15 amino acids. In germline, CDR1 is SGHNT, CDR2 YYREEE (reference sequence). CDR3 protein: CASSSDSFHLGGYTF. The CDR3 DNA reads TGTGCCAGCAGCTCGGACAGCTTCCATCTAGGTGGCTACACCTTC.

This chain links TRBV7-8 with TRBJ2-7; 9 bases match TRBD1. This CDR3 region has 14 residues. Germline lookup yields CDR1 SGHVS and CDR2 FQNEAQ. Trimming cost V 3 bases and J 6 bases; bases outside gene matches: 6. CDR3 in amino acids: CASSLGTGQVEQYF. The CDR3 DNA sequence: TGTGCCAGCAGCTTGGGGACAGGGCAGGTCGAGCAGTACTTC.

The CDR3 protein is CASSPGRTGFSSYEQYF. The CDR3 nucleotides are TGTGCCAGCAGCCCGGGTCGGACAGGATTCAGCTCCTACGAGCAGTACTTC. The chain recombines TRBV11-2 with TRBJ2-7, with 7 bases that match TRBD1. V shed 5 bases and J 0 bases; nucleotides not matched to a gene: 13. CDR1 and CDR2 from the germline V gene are SGHAT and FQNNGV. The CDR3 consists of 17 residues. Filled out from reference TRBV11-2 and TRBJ2-7, the complete variable domain reads EAGVAQSPRYKIIEKRQSVAFWCNPISGHATLYWYQQILGQGPKLLIQFQNNGVVDDSQLPKDRFSAERLKGVDSTLKIQPAKLEDSAVYLCASSPGRTGFSSYEQYFGPGTRLTVT.